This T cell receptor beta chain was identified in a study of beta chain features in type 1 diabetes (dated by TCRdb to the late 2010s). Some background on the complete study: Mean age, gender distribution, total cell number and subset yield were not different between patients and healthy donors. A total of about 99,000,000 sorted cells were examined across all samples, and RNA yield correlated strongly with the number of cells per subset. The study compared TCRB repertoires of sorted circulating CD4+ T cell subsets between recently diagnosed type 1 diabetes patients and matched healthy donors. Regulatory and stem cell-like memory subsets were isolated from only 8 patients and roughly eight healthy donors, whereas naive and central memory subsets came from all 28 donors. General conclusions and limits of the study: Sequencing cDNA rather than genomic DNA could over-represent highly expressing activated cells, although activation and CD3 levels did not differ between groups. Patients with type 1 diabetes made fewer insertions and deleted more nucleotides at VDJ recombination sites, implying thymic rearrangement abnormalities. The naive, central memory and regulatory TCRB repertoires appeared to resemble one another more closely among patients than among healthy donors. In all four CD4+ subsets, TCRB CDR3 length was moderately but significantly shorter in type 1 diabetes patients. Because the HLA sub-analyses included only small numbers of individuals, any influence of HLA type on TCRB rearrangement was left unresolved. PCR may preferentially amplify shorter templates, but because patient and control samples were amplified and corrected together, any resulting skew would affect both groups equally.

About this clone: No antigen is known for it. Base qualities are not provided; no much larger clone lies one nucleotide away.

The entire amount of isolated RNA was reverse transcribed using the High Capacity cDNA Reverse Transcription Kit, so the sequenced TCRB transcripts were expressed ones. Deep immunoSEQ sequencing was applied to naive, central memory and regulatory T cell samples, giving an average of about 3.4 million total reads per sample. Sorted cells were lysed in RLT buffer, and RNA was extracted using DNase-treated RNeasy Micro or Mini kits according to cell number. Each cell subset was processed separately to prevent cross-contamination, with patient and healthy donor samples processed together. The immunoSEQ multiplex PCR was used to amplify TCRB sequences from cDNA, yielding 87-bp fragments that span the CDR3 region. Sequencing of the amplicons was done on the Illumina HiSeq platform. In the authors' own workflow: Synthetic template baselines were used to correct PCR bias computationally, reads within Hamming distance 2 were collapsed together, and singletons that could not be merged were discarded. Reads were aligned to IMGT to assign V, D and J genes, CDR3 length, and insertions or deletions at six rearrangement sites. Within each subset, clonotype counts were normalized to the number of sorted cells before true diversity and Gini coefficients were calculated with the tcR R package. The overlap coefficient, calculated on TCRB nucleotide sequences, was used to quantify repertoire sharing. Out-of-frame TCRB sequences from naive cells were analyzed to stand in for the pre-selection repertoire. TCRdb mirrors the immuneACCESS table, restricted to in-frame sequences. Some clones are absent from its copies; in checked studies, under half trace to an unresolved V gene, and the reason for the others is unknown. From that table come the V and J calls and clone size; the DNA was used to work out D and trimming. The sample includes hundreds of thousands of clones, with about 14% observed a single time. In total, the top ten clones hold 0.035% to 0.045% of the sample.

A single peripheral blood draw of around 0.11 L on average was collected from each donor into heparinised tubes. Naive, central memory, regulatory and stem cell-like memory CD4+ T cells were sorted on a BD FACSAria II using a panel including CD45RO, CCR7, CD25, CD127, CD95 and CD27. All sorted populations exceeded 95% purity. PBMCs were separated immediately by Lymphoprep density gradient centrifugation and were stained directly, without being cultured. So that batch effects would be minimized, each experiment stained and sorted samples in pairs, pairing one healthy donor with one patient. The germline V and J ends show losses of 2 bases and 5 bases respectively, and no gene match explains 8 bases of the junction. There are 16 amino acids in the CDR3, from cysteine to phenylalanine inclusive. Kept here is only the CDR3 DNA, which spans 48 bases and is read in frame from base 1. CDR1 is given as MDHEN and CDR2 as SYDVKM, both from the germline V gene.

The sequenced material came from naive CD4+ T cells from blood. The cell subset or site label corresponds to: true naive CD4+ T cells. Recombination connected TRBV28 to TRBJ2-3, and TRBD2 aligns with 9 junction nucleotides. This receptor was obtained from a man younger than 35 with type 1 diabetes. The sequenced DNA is TGTGCCAGCAGTTTAGCGGGGGGGCCGTTAGTAGATACGCAGTATTTT. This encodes CASSLAGGPLVDTQYF.